The present T cell receptor beta chain was sequenced within a study of blood T cell repertoires in COVID-19. Study in general: Specimens from acute and convalescent COVID-19 originated in the United States, Italy and Spain. PBMCs, B-cell-depleted T cells, or T cells were the source of the cDNA or gDNA that made up the material.

Germline V gene data show CDR1 as SGHTA and CDR2 as FQGNSA. V shed 2 bases and J shed 1 base, with 8 bases lying between them. The CDR3 loop spans 14 amino acids. Those enrolled, adults aged 18 to 89 years, came from about two dozen US areas. Per the original data handling: Reference gene primer amplification gave estimated nucleated cell counts. The repertoire was sequenced with immunoSEQ multiplex PCR; TCRdb's copy has only in-frame clones and lacks some. The V and J calls and clone size are taken from that table; D and trimming were inferred from the DNA. This sample has 310,000 or so clones, with about nine tenths found just once.

The sequence derives from a young woman who had recovered from COVID-19. The sample was PBMCs or T cells enriched from blood (not recorded which). The V call is TRBV7-2, the J call TRBJ1-1; D unclear. CDR3 DNA sequence: TGTGCCAGCAGCTTATCCGGTACGAACACTGAAGCTTTCTTT. It yields the protein CASSLSGTNTEAFF. Together with reference TRBV7-2 and TRBJ1-1, the CDR3 gives the full variable domain: GAGVSQSPSNKVTEKGKDVELRCDPISGHTALYWYRQSLGQGLEFLIYFQGNSAPDKSGLPSDRFSAERTGGSVSTLTIQRTQQEDSAVYLCASSLSGTNTEAFFGQGTRLTVV.